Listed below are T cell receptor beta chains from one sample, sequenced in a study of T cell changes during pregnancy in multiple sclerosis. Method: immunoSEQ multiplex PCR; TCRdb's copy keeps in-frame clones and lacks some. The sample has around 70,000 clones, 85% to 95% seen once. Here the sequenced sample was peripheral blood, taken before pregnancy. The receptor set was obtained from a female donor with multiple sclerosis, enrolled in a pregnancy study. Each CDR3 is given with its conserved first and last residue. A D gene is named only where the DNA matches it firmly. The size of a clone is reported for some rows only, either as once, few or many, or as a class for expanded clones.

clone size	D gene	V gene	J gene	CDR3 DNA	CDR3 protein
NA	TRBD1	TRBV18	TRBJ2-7	TGTGCCAGCTCACCGACAGGGGAACCCTACGAGCAGTACTTC	CASSPTGEPYEQYF
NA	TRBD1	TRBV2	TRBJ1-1	TGTGCCGGCTCCAGGGGGCACACTGAAGCTTTCTTT	CAGSRGHTEAFF
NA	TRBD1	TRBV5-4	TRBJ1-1	TGTGCCAGCAGCTTGGAGGCGGGACAGGGGGCAACTGAAGCTTTCTTT	CASSLEAGQGATEAFF
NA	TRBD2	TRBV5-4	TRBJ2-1	TGTGCCAGCAGCACAGGACTAGCGGGAGGGCCTCGGAACAATGAGCAGTTCTTC	CASSTGLAGGPRNNEQFF
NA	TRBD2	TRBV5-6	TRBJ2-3	TGTGCCAGCAGCTCTGGACTAGCGGTTAGAAATACGCAGTATTTT	CASSSGLAVRNTQYF
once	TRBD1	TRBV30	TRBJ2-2	TGTGCCTGGAGTCTTACAGGGGACGGGGAGCTGTTTTTT	CAWSLTGDGELFF
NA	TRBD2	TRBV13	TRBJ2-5	TGTGCCAGCAGCCTAAATAAGCGGGAGTCTGGAGAGACCCAGTACTTC	CASSLNKRESGETQYF
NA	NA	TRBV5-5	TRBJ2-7	TGTGCCAGCAGCCGGGCGGGGACCGATACTACTCTTCAGTACTTC	CASSRAGTDTTLQYF
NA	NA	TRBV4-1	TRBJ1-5	TGCGCCAGCAGCCAAGACGACGACGGGAATCAGCCCCAGCATTTT	CASSQDDDGNQPQHF
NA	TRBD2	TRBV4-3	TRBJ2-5	TGCGCCAGCAGCCCCTTGACTAGCGGGAGTGGTGAGACCCAGTACTTC	CASSPLTSGSGETQYF
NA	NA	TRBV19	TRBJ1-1	TGTGCCAGTACTGCGGGGGCCTGGGAAGCTTTCTTT	CASTAGAWEAFF
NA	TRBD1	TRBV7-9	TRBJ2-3	TGTGCCAGCAGCTCAGACAGGGGGCCGGCAGATACGCAGTATTTT	CASSSDRGPADTQYF
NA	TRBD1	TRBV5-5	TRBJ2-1	TGTGCCAGCAGCTTAGGGGGGACAGGCAATGAGCAGTTCTTC	CASSLGGTGNEQFF
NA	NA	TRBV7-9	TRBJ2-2	TGTGCCAGCAGCTTAGGTCGGTCAGGGGCAAACACCGGGGAGCTGTTTTTT	CASSLGRSGANTGELFF
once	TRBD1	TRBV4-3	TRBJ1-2	TGCGCCAGCAGCCTAGACAGGGGCTTTTGGAACTATGGCTACACCTTC	CASSLDRGFWNYGYTF
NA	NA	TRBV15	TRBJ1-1	TGTGCCACCAGCAGAGATTTAACAGGATATTACACTGAAGCTTTCTTT	CATSRDLTGYYTEAFF
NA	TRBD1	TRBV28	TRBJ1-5	TGTGCCAGCAGTCGACAGGGGGCACAGCAGCCCCAGCATTTT	CASSRQGAQQPQHF
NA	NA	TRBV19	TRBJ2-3	TGTGCCAGTAGTATTGGCGGGACAGATACGCAGTATTTT	CASSIGGTDTQYF
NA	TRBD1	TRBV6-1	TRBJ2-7	TGTGCCAGCAGTGAAGTTCTGGGACAGGGGTTCTACGAGCAGTACTTC	CASSEVLGQGFYEQYF
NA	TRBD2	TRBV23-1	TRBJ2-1	TGCGCCAGCAGTCAATCGGGGGAGGGCGATTTATATGAGCAGTTCTTC	CASSQSGEGDLYEQFF
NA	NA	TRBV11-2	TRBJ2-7	TGTGCCAGCAGCTTAGAATGGGCCGGATACGAGCAGTACTTC	CASSLEWAGYEQYF
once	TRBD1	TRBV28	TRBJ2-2	TGTGCCAGCGGATGGGACAGCAACACCGGGGAGCTGTTTTTT	CASGWDSNTGELFF
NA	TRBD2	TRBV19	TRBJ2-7	TGTGCCAGTAGTATTTCGGCGGGAGGCTCCTACGAGCAGTACTTC	CASSISAGGSYEQYF
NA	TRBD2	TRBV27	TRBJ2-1	TGTGCCAGCAGTTTACGGGCCGGGACTAGCGGGAACGTTGAGCAGTTCTTC	CASSLRAGTSGNVEQFF
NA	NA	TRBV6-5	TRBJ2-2	TGTGCCAGCAGTCCCAGACAAGTAACCGGGGAGCTGTTTTTT	CASSPRQVTGELFF
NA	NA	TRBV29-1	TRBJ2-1	TGCAGCGCCTCAACTAGAGCAAATGAGCAGTTCTTC	CSASTRANEQFF
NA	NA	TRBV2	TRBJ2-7	TGTGCCAGCAGTGAAATAGGCAGGGGTCGCTACGAGCAGTACTTC	CASSEIGRGRYEQYF
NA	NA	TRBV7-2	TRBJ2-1	TGTGCCAGCAGCTCCCCCAGGTCTATCTACAATGAGCAGTTCTTC	CASSSPRSIYNEQFF
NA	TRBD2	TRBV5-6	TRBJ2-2	TGTGCCAGCAGCCCAGGACTAGTTAACACCGGGGAGCTGTTTTTT	CASSPGLVNTGELFF
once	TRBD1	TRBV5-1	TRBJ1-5	TGCGCCAGCAGCCAAGGGGACAGGTTCAATCAGCCCCAGCATTTT	CASSQGDRFNQPQHF
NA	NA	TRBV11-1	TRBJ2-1	TGTGCCAGCAGCCAGGGACTGATGAGTTTCTACAATGAGCAGTTCTTC	CASSQGLMSFYNEQFF
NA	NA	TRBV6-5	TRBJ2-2	TGTGCCGCCGGGGTACCGAACACCGGGGAGCTGTTTTTT	CAAGVPNTGELFF
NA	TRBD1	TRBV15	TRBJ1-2	TGTGCCACCAGCACGGGGACAGGGGGCTATGGCTACACCTTC	CATSTGTGGYGYTF
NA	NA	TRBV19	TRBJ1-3	TGTGCCAGTAGTATTTCCCACAGGGTGGTTGCTGGAAACACCATATATTTT	CASSISHRVVAGNTIYF
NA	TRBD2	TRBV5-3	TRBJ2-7	TGTGCCAGAAGCACAGGGACTAGCGGGAGGCACAGCTCCTACGAGCAGTACTTC	CARSTGTSGRHSSYEQYF
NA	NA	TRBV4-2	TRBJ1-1	TGTGCCAGCAGCCAAGTTATTTCAGGGGACACTGAAGCTTTCTTT	CASSQVISGDTEAFF
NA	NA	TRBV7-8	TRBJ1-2	TGTGCCAGCAGCATAAGAACAGATGCGATCTATGGCTACACCTTC	CASSIRTDAIYGYTF
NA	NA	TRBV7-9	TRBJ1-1	TGTGCCAGCAGCCAGGGGACTGAAGCTTTCTTT	CASSQGTEAFF
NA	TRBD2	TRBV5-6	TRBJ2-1	TGTGCCAGCAGACGCTTACTAGCGACCGCCTACAATGAGCAGTTCTTC	CASRRLLATAYNEQFF
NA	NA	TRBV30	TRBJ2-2	TGTGCCTGGAGGGGGAGACTGGGAGACACCGGGGAGCTGTTTTTT	CAWRGRLGDTGELFF
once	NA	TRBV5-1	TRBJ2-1	TGCGCCAGCAGCTTGGCCGGCAGGGATGAGCAGTTCTTC	CASSLAGRDEQFF
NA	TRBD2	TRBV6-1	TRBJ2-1	TGTGCCAGCTCAGGCGGGAGGGCCTATGAGCAGTTCTTC	CASSGGRAYEQFF
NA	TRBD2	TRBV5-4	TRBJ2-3	TGTGCCAGCAGCTTGGCGTTGCTAGCGGGGAACACAGATACGCAGTATTTT	CASSLALLAGNTDTQYF
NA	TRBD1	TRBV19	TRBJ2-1	TGTGCCAGTAGTACCCCGGGACAGGGCAGAAATGAGCAGTTCTTC	CASSTPGQGRNEQFF
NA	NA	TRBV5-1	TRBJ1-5	TGCGCCAGCCCAGTTCGGGTGGGTGGCAATCAGCCCCAGCATTTT	CASPVRVGGNQPQHF